A selection of T cell receptor beta chains follows, all from one sample in a study of PD-1 blockade in classical Hodgkin lymphoma. Repertoires were generated with immunoSEQ multiplex PCR, while TCRdb's copy carries only in-frame clones and drops some. Of tens of thousands of clones listed, 73% are singletons. The specimen was peripheral blood mononuclear cells (PBMCs), collected at baseline. The source of these receptors is a human donor with classical Hodgkin lymphoma. Each CDR3 is given with its conserved first and last residue. D genes are given only for firm matches. Only some rows state a clone size, as once, few, many or a class for expanded clones.

abundance | d_gene | j_gene | v_gene | CDR3nt | CDR3aa
. | . | TRBJ1-1 | TRBV5-1 | TGCGCCAGCAGCTTGGGCACCAACACTGAAGCTTTCTTT | CASSLGTNTEAFF
. | TRBD1 | TRBJ1-1 | TRBV4-2 | TGTGCCAGGTGGGGAGAAAAACGGGACAGAAACACTGAAGCTTTCTTT | CARWGEKRDRNTEAFF
. | . | TRBJ2-1 | TRBV18 | TGTGCCAGCTCACAGGTGGAGGGTGAGCAGTTCTTC | CASSQVEGEQFF
. | TRBD2 | TRBJ2-3 | TRBV11-3 | TGTGCCAGCAGCTTAGATAGCGGGAGAGTAGCAGATACGCAGTATTTT | CASSLDSGRVADTQYF
once | TRBD1 | TRBJ1-1 | TRBV5-1 | TGCGCCAGCAGATCGACAGGGCCGAACACTGAAGCTTTCTTT | CASRSTGPNTEAFF
. | . | TRBJ2-5 | TRBV29-1 | TGCAGCGTTGAAGAAACGGTAATAGCGAGAGAGACCCAGTACTTC | CSVEETVIARETQYF
few | TRBD1 | TRBJ2-5 | TRBV6-1 | TGTGCCAGCAGTGCAGGGGGCGGATCTCAAGAGACCCAGTACTTC | CASSAGGGSQETQYF
medium-sized | . | TRBJ2-7 | TRBV6-6 | TGTGCCAGCAGTTTCCTGAGGTCCTACGAGCAGTACTTC | CASSFLRSYEQYF
. | . | TRBJ2-3 | TRBV5-1 | TGCGCCAGCAGCTTGACCTCGAGCACAGATACGCAGTATTTT | CASSLTSSTDTQYF
. | . | TRBJ1-2 | TRBV6-1 | TGTGCCAGCAGTGGTAGGGCCTCAAACTATGGCTACACCTTC | CASSGRASNYGYTF
. | TRBD1 | TRBJ1-6 | TRBV4-2 | TGTGCCAGCAGCGCGCGGACGGGACAGGGCAATAATTCACCCCTCCACTTT | CASSARTGQGNNSPLHF
. | . | TRBJ2-7 | TRBV6-1 | TGTGCCGGCCACCCGGGTCCTAGCTCCTACGAGCAGTACTTC | CAGHPGPSSYEQYF
. | . | TRBJ1-1 | TRBV7-8 | TGTGCCAGCAGCTTAGCGTTGTATAACACTGAAGCTTTCTTT | CASSLALYNTEAFF
. | . | TRBJ2-6 | TRBV6-1 | TGTGCCAGCAGTGAATCCGGGTGGGGTGTGGTCCTGACTTTC | CASSESGWGVVLTF
. | . | TRBJ2-3 | TRBV7-8 | TGTGCCAGCAGCTTTAGCACAGATACGCAGTATTTT | CASSFSTDTQYF
. | . | TRBJ2-1 | TRBV5-6 | TGTGCCAGCAGCCCGGGATCTTTGGACGAGCAGTTCTTC | CASSPGSLDEQFF
many | . | TRBJ1-3 | TRBV11-2 | TGTGCCAGCAGCTTAGTCGGGTCGGGAAACACCATATATTTT | CASSLVGSGNTIYF
. | TRBD1 | TRBJ1-2 | TRBV19 | TGTGCCAGTACGACGGACAGGGGTAACTATGGCTACACCTTC | CASTTDRGNYGYTF
. | . | TRBJ2-5 | TRBV6-5 | TGTGCCAGCAGTTACTCGATACAGGAGACCCAGTACTTC | CASSYSIQETQYF
. | . | TRBJ1-5 | TRBV5-3 | TGTGCCAGCAAACAGGAGGACAATCAGCCCCAGCATTTT | CASKQEDNQPQHF
. | . | TRBJ1-5 | TRBV2 | TGTGCCAGCAGTGTCCCCGCAGGGGAGGGCAATCAGCCCCAGCATTTT | CASSVPAGEGNQPQHF
. | . | TRBJ2-7 | TRBV6-5 | TGTGCCGCAGCAGTGGGGTTTAGAGGTTCCTACGAGCAGTACTTC | CAAAVGFRGSYEQYF
. | . | TRBJ1-2 | TRBV30 | TGTGCCTGGAGCGCAAGGGGGAGAAACTATGGCTACACCTTC | CAWSARGRNYGYTF
. | TRBD1 | TRBJ1-2 | TRBV5-1 | TGCGCCAGCAGCACTCGGACAGGGAACTATGGCTACACCTTC | CASSTRTGNYGYTF
. | . | TRBJ1-1 | TRBV11-3 | TGTGCCAGCAGCTTAGAAGCGTCCCTAGAAGCTTTCTTT | CASSLEASLEAFF
once | . | TRBJ1-5 | TRBV29-1 | TGCATCTTTGAAGGGGCGACTCAGCCCCAGCATTTT | CIFEGATQPQHF
. | TRBD1 | TRBJ2-1 | TRBV6-1 | TGTGCCAGCCGGGACAGGGGGCAGAATGAGCAGTTCTTC | CASRDRGQNEQFF
few | . | TRBJ1-5 | TRBV2 | TGTGCCAGCAGTAATCGCAATCAGCCCCAGCATTTT | CASSNRNQPQHF
. | . | TRBJ1-5 | TRBV7-8 | TGTGCCAGCAGCTTAGGACATAGCGGTAGCAATCAGCCCCAGCATTTT | CASSLGHSGSNQPQHF
. | TRBD1 | TRBJ1-3 | TRBV5-1 | TGCGCCAGCAGCTTGGACCAGGGGGTCTCTGGAAACACCATATATTTT | CASSLDQGVSGNTIYF
. | TRBD2 | TRBJ2-3 | TRBV9 | TGTGCCAGCAGCGCCGAAGCGGGGGGGCTCCAGGATACGCAGTATTTT | CASSAEAGGLQDTQYF
. | . | TRBJ2-3 | TRBV5-1 | TGCGCCAGCAGCTTAGACTCTATGCCCACAGATACGCAGTATTTT | CASSLDSMPTDTQYF
once | TRBD1 | TRBJ1-6 | TRBV18 | TGTGCCAGCTCGCTCAACACTCAGGGACAGCGGAATTCACCCCTCCACTTT | CASSLNTQGQRNSPLHF
. | TRBD2 | TRBJ2-2 | TRBV2 | TGTGCCAGCAGTGTGGGCGGGAGTGGGACCGGGGAGCTGTTTTTT | CASSVGGSGTGELFF
. | . | TRBJ2-2 | TRBV27 | TGTGCCAGCAGCCCAATGGGGCGAGACGGGGAGCTGTTTTTT | CASSPMGRDGELFF
. | . | TRBJ2-5 | TRBV7-9 | TGTGCCAGCAGCCAGAAAAGACTAGGTCGGGAGACCCAGTACTTC | CASSQKRLGRETQYF
. | . | TRBJ2-3 | TRBV7-9 | TGTGCCAGTAGATCAGGGTTCGGCACAGATACGCAGTATTTT | CASRSGFGTDTQYF
. | TRBD1 | TRBJ2-7 | TRBV30 | TGTGCCTGGAGACTCACCCCGCACACAGGGGCGGGCGAGCAGTACTTC | CAWRLTPHTGAGEQYF
. | . | TRBJ2-3 | TRBV29-1 | TGCAGCGTTGACAGAGGCACAGATACGCAGTATTTT | CSVDRGTDTQYF
. | . | TRBJ2-7 | TRBV7-8 | TGTGCCAGCAGCTTAGTAAGACCGAGCGGGCGTAAGTCCTACGAGCAGTACTTC | CASSLVRPSGRKSYEQYF